The sequence of this T cell receptor (beta chain) was determined in a study of T cell changes during pregnancy in multiple sclerosis (dated 2019 in TCRdb). Concerning the study at large: The study looked at changes in the T cell repertoire across pregnancy in women with multiple sclerosis.

Libraries were made using the immunoSEQ multiplex PCR assay. TCRdb limited this immuneACCESS table to in-frame rearrangements with V and J called. A share of clones is missing; checked studies link under half to unresolved V genes, and the rest is unexplained. The sample table holds about 47,000 clones, of which 80% to 90% were seen once. The ten biggest clones cover about 2% of the sample. This clone has a single count. Its antigen remains undetermined. Per-nucleotide qualities are absent, and no much larger clonotype sits a single base away. Trimming costs V 5 bases and J 8 bases, and their ends lie 11 bases apart. Sequences SGHNT (CDR1) and YENEEA (CDR2) are obtained from the germline V gene. Taken from cysteine to phenylalanine, the CDR3 has 12 residues. The kept DNA is CDR3 alone, 36 bases in frame from the first base.

Recombination connected TRBV11-3 to TRBJ2-3; the D gene is perhaps TRBD1, on 6 matching bases. Sequenced here: peripheral blood, sampled in the first trimester of pregnancy. This TCR was recovered from a female donor with multiple sclerosis, enrolled in a pregnancy study. The bases read TGTGCCAGCAGCGCCACAGGGCGTACGCAGTATTTT. It codes for CASSATGRTQYF. Supplemented by the reference TRBV11-3 and TRBJ2-3 proteins around the CDR3, the complete variable domain is EAGVVQSPRYKIIEKKQPVAFWCNPISGHNTLYWYLQNLGQGPELLIRYENEEAVDDSQLPKDRFSAERLKGVDSTLKIQPAELGDSAVYLCASSATGRTQYFGPGTRLTVL.